This T cell receptor beta chain was identified in a study of blood T cells in healthy people across ages. PCR was performed a second time for roughly 7 to 11 cycles using a sample-barcoded 5' primer and a J-beta primer mix. TCRdb re-called the 5' RACE reads through MiXCR, storing one row per CDR3 protein. Among more than 1.4 million distinct CDR3 sequences listed, 42% were seen once. This clonotype was obtained from a woman younger than 35 in good health. Sequenced input: blood.

The CDR3 bases are TGTGCCAGCAGTTCCGCGGGACAGATCTACGAGCAGTACTTC. It codes for CASSSAGQIYEQYF. The J gene is TRBJ2-7, the V gene TRBV12-3 or TRBV12-4, with a possible D match to TRBD1 (7 bases). The V end lost 4 bases, the J end lost 3 bases, and 13 bases lay between the germline ends. This CDR3 is built from 14 residues.